This T cell receptor (beta chain) stems from a study of vaccination effects on CD4 cells after COVID-19. The V gene lost 0 bases and the J gene lost 6 bases, with 11 bases spanning the gap. Per the germline V gene, CDR1 is SGHRS and CDR2 is YFSETQ. The CDR3 has 14 residues. ViraFEST used viral peptide pools to expand antigen-specific CD4+ T cells before sequencing. Investigators separated out CD4+ T cells once approximately 11 days of culture had passed. Convalescent patients had PCR-confirmed SARS-CoV-2 infection between March and December 2020. All study participants received two doses of BNT162b2 or mRNA-1273 vaccine. TCRdb's copy holds only in-frame clones and misses some; the assay was immunoSEQ multiplex PCR. The sample records 14,000 or so clones, around 81% being singletons. A note on this clone: Its antigen remains unidentified.

This material consisted of CD4+ T cells from PBMCs cultured with SARS-CoV-2 spike peptides, taken after COVID-19 vaccination. This chain links TRBV5-1 with TRBJ2-3; D perhaps matches TRBD2 (5 bases). The clonotype was recovered from a human donor who had a prior SARS-CoV-2 infection. The CDR3 DNA reads TGCGCCAGCAGCTTGGTCCGGGGTACTGATACGCAGTATTTT. This translates into CASSLVRGTDTQYF.